What follows are 29 T cell receptor beta chains derived from one specimen sequenced in a study of T-cell memory formation after mild COVID-19. TCRdb reprocessed the 5' RACE reads with MiXCR, giving one entry per CDR3 protein. The table lists 250,000 or so distinct CDR3 sequences, around a tenth of them singletons. Sequencing was done on a sample of PBMCs or a T cell subset sorted from them (not recorded which). These receptors came from a young man who had mild COVID-19 (a few samples of this study predate the infection). Cell type and time point are not known.

V is TRBV20-1 and J is TRBJ2-3, with 7 bases that match TRBD2. The V and J ends lost 2 bases and 6 bases, in that order; junction bases with no gene match: 8. The CDR3 runs 14 residues. Per germline, CDR1 DFQATT and CDR2 SNEGSKA (reference sequence). CDR3: CSARRLAEADTQYF. CDR3 nucleotides: TGCAGTGCTAGAAGGCTAGCGGAGGCGGATACGCAGTATTTT.

The rearrangement uses TRBV4-3 and TRBJ1-6, with unresolved D. Per the germline V gene, CDR1 is LGHNA and CDR2 is YSLEER. This CDR3 is 19 amino acids long. V was cut by 1 base and J by 0 bases, with 16 bases left in between. The CDR3 DNA reads as TGCGCCAGCAGCCAAGTGCTCCGACTCCCGAGCTCCTATAATTCACCCCTCCACTTT. It yields the protein CASSQVLRLPSSYNSPLHF.

This chain connects TRBV27 to TRBJ1-1, with D unresolved. The germline V and J ends were trimmed by 7 bases and 6 bases, with 15 bases remaining between them. The length of the CDR3 is 13 residues. CDR1 is MNHEY, CDR2 SMNVEV, per germline (reference sequence). CDR3 residues: CASTQFGRPEAFF. In DNA, the CDR3 is TGTGCCAGCACCCAATTCGGGCGGCCTGAAGCTTTCTTT.

The sample holds a few counts of this clonotype. The chain couples TRBV20-1 to TRBJ2-7; 8 bases are shared with TRBD1. In germline, CDR1 is DFQATT, CDR2 SNEGSKA (reference sequence). V lost 4 bases to trimming and J lost 6 bases; unmatched junction nucleotides: 8. This CDR3 is 13 amino acids long. The CDR3 DNA reads as TGCAGTGCTAACCCGACAGGGGTGGGCGAGCAGTACGTC. It specifies CSANPTGVGEQYV.

This clonotype was observed a few times. The chain combines TRBV7-2 with TRBJ2-3; D gene uncertain. The CDR3 contains 14 residues. Germline V gene data show CDR1 as SGHTA and CDR2 as FQGNSA. V was clipped by 3 bases and J by 2 bases, with 9 bases between them. This CDR3 is CASSFGPLTDTQYF. The CDR3 coding sequence is TGTGCCAGCAGCTTTGGTCCCCTCACAGATACGCAGTATTTT. Full variable domain (outside the CDR3, taken from reference TRBV7-2 and TRBJ2-3): GAGVSQSPSNKVTEKGKDVELRCDPISGHTALYWYRQSLGQGLEFLIYFQGNSAPDKSGLPSDRFSAERTGGSVSTLTIQRTQQEDSAVYLCASSFGPLTDTQYFGPGTRLTVL.

This clonotype was counted many times. The chain uses TRBV12-3 or TRBV12-4 and TRBJ1-1; 7 bases agree with TRBD1. The CDR3 consists of 14 residues. Trimming removed 7 bases from V and 2 bases from J; junction bases left unmatched: 7. The CDR3: CASTFGTVNTEAFF. CDR3 sequence (DNA): TGTGCCAGCACCTTTGGGACAGTTAACACTGAAGCTTTCTTT.

The table lists this clonotype with a few counts. The chain recombines TRBV5-4 with TRBJ2-2; 9 nucleotides agree with TRBD1. Germline values: CDR1 SGHNT, CDR2 YYREEE (reference sequence). The V gene end was trimmed by 7 bases and the J gene end by 6 bases; junction bases not matched to a gene: 4. The CDR3 contains 13 residues. CDR3: CASGTGSAGELFF. For the CDR3, the DNA is TGTGCCAGCGGGACAGGGAGCGCCGGGGAGCTGTTTTTT.

The V gene is TRBV7-3, the J gene TRBJ2-2; D ambiguous. CDR1 is SGHTA, CDR2 FQGTGA, per germline. CDR3 length: 12 residues. V lost 3 bases, J lost 7 bases, and 6 bases lay in between. CDR3 bases: TGTGCCAGCAGCTTCTCGGGCGGGGAGCTGTTTTTT. It specifies CASSFSGGELFF.

This clonotype was detected ten times or more. The chain combines TRBV6-2 or TRBV6-3 with TRBJ1-5; D ambiguous. This CDR3 is 13 amino acids long. V lost 4 bases to trimming and J lost 1 base, with 5 bases between them. Per germline, CDR1 MNHEY and CDR2 SVGEGT. The CDR3 DNA is TGTGCCAGCAGTTCTAACAGCAATCAGCCCCAGCATTTT. Translation: CASSSNSNQPQHF.

This clonotype occurred many times. V is TRBV2 and J is TRBJ2-1; D gene uncertain. The germline CDR1 and CDR2 sequences are SNHLY and FYNNEI. V was cut by 4 bases and J by 9 bases, with 7 bases left in between. This CDR3 has 11 residues. DNA of the CDR3: TGTGCCAGCAGTGTGGTGGTTGAGCAGTTCTTC. This encodes CASSVVVEQFF.

This clonotype was found a few times. This rearrangement joins TRBV6-5 to TRBJ2-3, with D perhaps matching TRBD1 or TRBD2 (5 bases each). The CDR3 length is 14 residues. Trimming stripped 8 bases from V and 6 bases from J, with 18 bases between. The germline gives CDR1 MNHEY, CDR2 SVGAGI. The CDR3 DNA reads as TGTGCCAGCTCTTACAGCCGGTGGGGGGATACGCAGTATTTT. Protein product: CASSYSRWGDTQYF.

There are a few counts of this clonotype. V usage is TRBV5-1 and J usage is TRBJ1-2; 8 bases fit TRBD1. Looked up from germline, CDR1 is SGHRS and CDR2 is YFSETQ. J gave up 5 bases and V 4 bases, and 4 bases lay outside the gene matches. This CDR3 region has 13 residues. CDR3 nucleotides: TGCGCCAGCAGCGCGGACAGGGAATATGGCTACACCTTC. This sequence encodes CASSADREYGYTF.

The chain is built from TRBV5-1 and TRBJ2-3, with 9 bases identical to TRBD1. Germline V gene sequence: CDR1 SGHRS, CDR2 YFSETQ. The CDR3 loop spans 16 amino acids. V dropped 2 bases and J dropped 1; count of bases not matched to a gene: 5. The CDR3 protein is CASSLHWDRGTDTQYF. The CDR3, as DNA: TGCGCCAGCAGCTTACATTGGGACAGGGGCACAGATACGCAGTATTTT.

V gene TRBV7-2 combines with J gene TRBJ1-5; D gene unclear. The germline V gene has CDR1 SGHTA and CDR2 FQGNSA. V gave up 2 bases and J gave up 8 bases, with 13 bases separating them. The CDR3 runs 14 residues. CDR3 DNA sequence: TGTACCAGCAGCTTATGGAAGGGAGGAAAGCCCCAGCATTTT. Its protein is CTSSLWKGGKPQHF.

This clonotype was seen repeatedly, ten times or more. This sequence joins TRBV7-9 and TRBJ2-1; possibly TRBD1 for D (5 bases). The V gene lost 3 bases and the J gene lost 3 bases, with 12 bases spanning the gap. This CDR3 has 15 residues. The V gene's germline CDR1 is SEHNR and CDR2 FQNEAQ (reference sequence). The DNA of the CDR3 is TGTGCCAGCAGCTTCGCGTCAGGGCGCTACAATGAGCAGTTCTTC. It translates to CASSFASGRYNEQFF.

The V gene is TRBV7-2, the J gene TRBJ1-1; tentative D call: TRBD1 (5 bases). Germline CDR1 is SGHTA and CDR2 is FQGNSA. V was clipped by 7 bases and J by 3 bases, with 24 bases between them. This CDR3 spans 17 amino acids. The CDR3 loop reads CASNHPGVLGPYTEAFF. Here the CDR3 DNA reads TGTGCCAGCAACCACCCGGGGGTCCTGGGTCCGTACACTGAAGCTTTCTTT.

This rearrangement joins TRBV6-6 to TRBJ1-1; D might be TRBD1 (6 bases). CDR3 size: 13 residues. V lost 6 bases and J 2 bases, leaving 10 bases between the germline ends. Germline V lookup: CDR1 MNHNY, CDR2 SVGAGI (reference sequence). DNA of the CDR3: TGTGCCAGCAGATGGACAGCTAACACTGAAGCTTTCTTT. Encoded protein: CASRWTANTEAFF.

This clonotype appeared a few times. The rearrangement links TRBV6-5 to TRBJ1-2, with D maybe TRBD1 (5 bases). The CDR3 is made up of 15 amino acids. Germline V gene sequence: CDR1 MNHEY, CDR2 SVGAGI. Trimming removed 0 bases at V and 7 bases at J, with 15 bases between. Written as DNA, the CDR3 is TGTGCCAGCAGTTACTCGATACCAGGGAGGGGTGGCTACACCTTC. This gives the protein CASSYSIPGRGGYTF.

This clonotype was counted only a few times. The genes are TRBV28 and TRBJ1-1; D remains ambiguous. The CDR3 sequence is 14 residues long. Germline-derived CDR1 and CDR2 are MDHEN and SYDVKM. Deletions cut 3 bases from V and 11 bases from J, with 19 bases between. This CDR3 is CASSFASAGGEAFF. The DNA of the CDR3 is TGTGCCAGCAGTTTTGCGTCAGCGGGCGGAGAGGCTTTCTTT.

V gene TRBV20-1 combines with J gene TRBJ2-7, with TRBD2 matching 12 bases. V trimming: 6 bases; J trimming: 5 bases; junction bases outside the gene matches: 11. Germline values: CDR1 DFQATT, CDR2 SNEGSKA (reference sequence). CDR3 length: 15 residues. CDR3 protein: CSAPTTSGGPNEQYF. CDR3 DNA: TGCAGTGCCCCCACGACTAGCGGGGGACCAAACGAGCAGTACTTC.

V usage is TRBV5-1 and J usage is TRBJ2-3; TRBD2 aligns across 7 bases. J lost 4 bases, V lost 0 bases, and 8 bases had no gene match. This CDR3 spans 16 amino acids. Germline V gene lookup returns CDR1 SGHRS and CDR2 YFSETQ. This CDR3 is CASSLAGGRRADTQYF. The CDR3 nucleotides are TGCGCCAGCAGCTTGGCCGGGGGGAGGCGCGCAGATACGCAGTATTTT.

This clonotype was found many times. The CDR3 DNA reads TGTGCCAGCAGCTTAAGGGGATCAGGGGGAGAGACCCAGTACTTC. Protein: CASSLRGSGGETQYF. The rearrangement uses TRBV7-2 and TRBJ2-5; 7 positions agree with TRBD1. This CDR3 contains 15 residues. Germline V gene data show CDR1 as SGHTA and CDR2 as FQGNSA. The V and J ends lost 2 bases and 4 bases, in that order; junction bases with no gene match: 7.

A few counts support this clonotype. The chain carries TRBV30 and TRBJ2-3, with 7 bases identical to TRBD1. Germline V CDR1 and CDR2: GTSNPN, SVGIG (reference sequence). Losses at the gene ends were 2 bases for V and 2 bases for J; bases not matched to a gene: 7. There are 15 residues in the CDR3. In DNA form, the CDR3 reads TGTGCCTGGAGTCACGGGACAGCTAACACAGATACGCAGTATTTT. Translating gives CAWSHGTANTDTQYF.

This clonotype appeared a few times. The V gene is TRBV4-2, the J gene TRBJ1-2, with a weak D call TRBD1 (5 bases). The CDR3 totals 15 residues. CDR1 is LGHNA and CDR2 is YNFKEQ in the germline V gene. Trimming pared 4 bases from V and 7 bases from J, leaving 19 bases between. CDR3 sequence reads: CASSPRSGDYSGYTF. CDR3 bases: TGTGCCAGCAGCCCCCGCTCGGGGGATTACTCTGGCTACACCTTC.

In its sample, this clonotype was seen a few times. The chain uses TRBV6-5 and TRBJ2-7; no clear D gene. The CDR3 loop spans 11 amino acids. Trimming left V 6 bases short and J 2 bases short, with 5 bases between. CDR1 and CDR2 from the germline V gene are MNHEY and SVGAGI. This CDR3 is CASRQAYEQYF. The CDR3 DNA follows: TGTGCCAGCAGGCAGGCCTACGAGCAGTACTTC.

This clonotype was counted a few times. This sequence joins TRBV27 and TRBJ2-7; D gene ambiguous. Germline V CDR1 and CDR2: MNHEY, SMNVEV (reference sequence). Trimming took 6 bases from V and 3 from J, leaving 15 bases between them. This CDR3 has 14 amino acids. For the CDR3, the DNA is TGTGCCAGCAGCAAGTACAGTGCAGACTACGAGCAGTACTTC. Translating gives CASSKYSADYEQYF.

This chain joins TRBV12-3 or TRBV12-4 and TRBJ2-7, with D possibly matching TRBD1 (5 bases). V was trimmed by 1 base and J by 3 bases, leaving 13 bases between them. The CDR3 totals 15 residues. CDR3 in amino acids: CASSLGAGKGYEQYF. As DNA, the CDR3 is TGTGCCAGCAGTTTAGGTGCAGGGAAAGGCTACGAGCAGTACTTC.

The rearrangement links TRBV7-9 to TRBJ1-1; no clear D. CDR1 and CDR2 (germline): SEHNR, FQNEAQ (reference sequence). Trimming shortened V by 5 bases and J by 5 bases, and 15 bases separated the two germline ends. CDR3 length: 14 amino acids. CDR3 bases: TGTGCCAGCAGCCTGTTTTTCGGGAGAACTGAAGCTTTCTTT. It is translated as CASSLFFGRTEAFF.

The V call is TRBV12-3 or TRBV12-4, the J call TRBJ2-1, with D perhaps TRBD2 (5 bases). V gave up 6 bases and J gave up 6 bases, with 15 bases separating them. This CDR3 is 14 amino acids long. The CDR3 nucleotides are TGTGCCAGCAGCTGGGCGGGCCTAGCCAATGAGCAGTTCTTC. Translated, it gives CASSWAGLANEQFF.